This T cell receptor (beta chain) appears in the sequencing data of a study of blood T cells in healthy people across ages. Through a sample-barcoded 5' primer and a J-beta primer mix, a second PCR was run for 7 to 11 cycles. One entry per CDR3 protein, called by TCRdb with MiXCR from the 5' RACE reads. The data contain about 640,000 distinct CDR3 sequences, approximately 50% of them singletons. There are a few counts of this clonotype. Unmatched junction bases numbered 5, after V lost 4 bases and J lost 2 bases. CDR1 and CDR2 from the germline V gene are SGHRS and YFSETQ. CDR3 length equals 14 residues.

Sequencing used blood. This TCR derives from a man between 60 and 75 years old in good health. The J gene is TRBJ2-7, the V gene TRBV5-1; TRBD1 aligns across 8 bases. DNA of the CDR3: TGCGCCAGCAGCCTTGACAGGGGCACCTACGAGCAGTACTTC. Residues: CASSLDRGTYEQYF.